The rows below give T cell receptor beta chains drawn from one sample of a study of vaccination effects on CD4 cells after COVID-19. Assay: immunoSEQ multiplex PCR; the TCRdb copy retains only in-frame clones and omits some. The profile covers fewer than 55,000 clones, with about four fifths appearing a single time and 6% taken by the ten largest. Their target antigens are unknown. Sequences were derived from CD4+ T cells from PBMCs cultured with HCoV-OC43 spike peptides, sampled before COVID-19 vaccination. These receptors all stem from a human donor who received a COVID-19 vaccine. The CDR3 runs from the conserved cysteine through the conserved F or W. The D gene is left open where the match is weak. Clone size appears in some rows only: once, few, many, or a class for an expanded clone.

.	.	TRBV5-1	TRBJ2-5	14	TGCGCCAGCAGCTTCTCTATGGTCGGAGAGACCCAGTACTTC	CASSFSMVGETQYF
.	.	TRBV27	TRBJ2-5	12	TGTGCCAGCAGATCCCGACGAGAGACCCAGTACTTC	CASRSRRETQYF
.	.	TRBV29-1	TRBJ1-1	15	TGCAGCGTTGAAGGAGGCGGACACGAATACACTGAAGCTTTCTTT	CSVEGGGHEYTEAFF
.	.	TRBV7-2	TRBJ2-4	13	TGTGCCAGCAGCTTAGCAGGGTTAAACATTCAGTACTTC	CASSLAGLNIQYF
.	.	TRBV29-1	TRBJ2-5	12	TGCAGCGTTGCCAGCGGAGAAGAGACCCAGTACTTC	CSVASGEETQYF
.	TRBD1	TRBV6-5	TRBJ2-1	14	TGTGCCAGCAGCACCGGACAGGCCTACAATGAGCAGTTCTTC	CASSTGQAYNEQFF
.	.	TRBV27	TRBJ2-2	12	TGTGCCAGCAGTTTTAACACCGGGGAGCTGTTTTTT	CASSFNTGELFF
.	.	TRBV7-3	TRBJ2-2	14	TGTGCCAGCAGCTCATCAGGGGTGGCCGGGGAGCTGTTTTTT	CASSSSGVAGELFF
once	TRBD1	TRBV5-1	TRBJ2-3	14	TGCGCCACTAGCCGGGACAGTCTATCAGATACGCAGTATTTT	CATSRDSLSDTQYF
.	TRBD2	TRBV5-8	TRBJ2-3	14	TGTGCCAGTCCGGGACTAGGTGTTTCAGATACGCAGTATTTT	CASPGLGVSDTQYF
few	.	TRBV2	TRBJ2-2	12	TGTGCCAGCAGTGACTCTCTCGGGGAGCTGTTTTTT	CASSDSLGELFF
.	.	TRBV2	TRBJ1-1	15	TGTGCCAGCAGAATTAACAGGGAATCGAACACTGAAGCTTTCTTT	CASRINRESNTEAFF
.	.	TRBV4-3	TRBJ1-1	17	TGCGCCAGCAGCCAAGAGGGGAGAGGGCGGACGAACACTGAAGCTTTCTTT	CASSQEGRGRTNTEAFF
.	.	TRBV6-4	TRBJ2-5	13	TGTGCCAGCAGTGTGACGTACCAAGAGACCCAGTACTTC	CASSVTYQETQYF
few	.	TRBV7-8	TRBJ2-3	15	TGTGCCAGCAGCACCCGACAGGGACTCCCAGATACGCAGTATTTT	CASSTRQGLPDTQYF
.	.	TRBV6-1	TRBJ1-4	15	TGTGCCAGCAGTGAAGCTACAACGGGCAAAGAAAAACTGTTTTTT	CASSEATTGKEKLFF
.	.	TRBV18	TRBJ1-3	16	TGTGCCAGCTCTCCCGGGTCAGTCCCCTCTGGAAACACCATATATTTT	CASSPGSVPSGNTIYF
once	.	TRBV7-2	TRBJ1-1	15	TGTGCCAGCAGCTTAGGTGCGGGTCTGAACACTGAAGCTTTCTTT	CASSLGAGLNTEAFF
.	.	TRBV24-1	TRBJ2-3	15	TGTGCCACCAGTGACACCGGGACGTACACAGATACGCAGTATTTT	CATSDTGTYTDTQYF
few	TRBD1	TRBV12-3/TRBV12-4	TRBJ1-2	12	TGTGCCAGCAGAAGGGGGCGAGGTGGCTACACCTTC	CASRRGRGGYTF
few	.	TRBV5-5	TRBJ1-3	13	TGTGCCAGCAGCTTGTTTACAGGAAACACCATATATTTT	CASSLFTGNTIYF
.	.	TRBV7-2	TRBJ1-1	13	TGTGCCAGCAGCTTGTCAGGGAACACTGAAGCTTTCTTT	CASSLSGNTEAFF
few	.	TRBV9	TRBJ2-1	15	TGTGCCAGCAGCCGGGGGGGGACAGGCTACAATGAGCAGTTCTTC	CASSRGGTGYNEQFF
.	.	TRBV3-1/TRBV3-2	TRBJ1-6	14	TGTGCCAGCAGCTTCCGGGACGGATCTTCACCCCTCCACTTT	CASSFRDGSSPLHF
.	TRBD1	TRBV27	TRBJ1-1	15	TGTGCCAGCAGCCCCCGGACAGGGGATTTTTCTGAAGCTTTCTTT	CASSPRTGDFSEAFF
.	TRBD1	TRBV6-5	TRBJ2-5	13	TGTGCCAGCAGCCGGGACAGGCAAGAGACCCAGTACTTC	CASSRDRQETQYF
few	TRBD2	TRBV5-1	TRBJ2-2	17	TGCGCCAGCAGCACACTCCCCCTAGCGGGTAACACCGGGGAGCTGTTTTTT	CASSTLPLAGNTGELFF
.	.	TRBV6-6	TRBJ2-3	16	TGTGCCAGCAGCCTCAGGTCGGGAGCAAGCACAGATACGCAGTATTTT	CASSLRSGASTDTQYF
.	.	TRBV7-9	TRBJ2-2	12	TGTGCCAGCAGCCTCAACACCGGGGAGCTGTTTTTT	CASSLNTGELFF
few	.	TRBV7-8	TRBJ1-5	16	TGTGCCAGCAGCTCCCCGATGACAGGAGGAAATCAGCCCCAGCATTTT	CASSSPMTGGNQPQHF
.	TRBD1	TRBV9	TRBJ2-5	15	TGTGCCAGCAGCGTCAGGACAGGCGGACTGGAGACCCAGTACTTC	CASSVRTGGLETQYF
once	TRBD1	TRBV7-2	TRBJ2-1	16	TGTGCCAGCAGGAATCCGGGACAGGGCTCCTACAATGAGCAGTTCTTC	CASRNPGQGSYNEQFF
.	.	TRBV6-5	TRBJ1-6	14	TGTGCCAGCAGGGGGGGGACGAATAATTCACCCCTCCACTTT	CASRGGTNNSPLHF
.	TRBD2	TRBV5-1	TRBJ2-3	15	TGCGCCAGCAGCTCCTACCTAGCGGGGTCAGATACGCAGTATTTT	CASSSYLAGSDTQYF
.	TRBD1	TRBV28	TRBJ1-2	14	TGTGCCAGCAGTTTAAATCAGGGGGTAGATGGCTACACCTTC	CASSLNQGVDGYTF
.	TRBD2	TRBV6-2/TRBV6-3	TRBJ2-5	15	TGTGCCAGCAGTTCCCCAGCGGGGAACCAAGAGACCCAGTACTTC	CASSSPAGNQETQYF
.	.	TRBV7-9	TRBJ2-6	15	TGTGCCAGCAATGAGATACTCTCTGGGGCCAACGTCCTGACTTTC	CASNEILSGANVLTF
.	.	TRBV7-3	TRBJ2-1	15	TGTGCCAGCAGCTTAGGGGGGCGGATGTACAATGAGCAGTTCTTC	CASSLGGRMYNEQFF
.	.	TRBV13	TRBJ2-5	14	TGTGCCAGCAGCATACAGACACGGCAAGAGACCCAGTACTTC	CASSIQTRQETQYF
once	TRBD1	TRBV10-2	TRBJ2-2	16	TGCGCCAGCACTCCGGCAGGGGGCGCGACCCCCGGGGAGCTGTTTTTT	CASTPAGGATPGELFF
.	.	TRBV24-1	TRBJ2-5	15	TGTGCCACCAGTGATGTGGTGGGGCACCAAGAGACCCAGTACTTC	CATSDVVGHQETQYF
.	TRBD1	TRBV5-6	TRBJ1-6	14	TGTGCCAGCAGCTTGGGGGGGACAGCTTCACCCCTCCACTTT	CASSLGGTASPLHF
few	TRBD1	TRBV28	TRBJ2-1	17	TGTGCCAGCACCAGAACGGGCGGGACAGGGGGTCGTAATGAGCAGTTCTTC	CASTRTGGTGGRNEQFF
.	.	TRBV6-5	TRBJ1-5	16	TGTGCCAGCAGTTTATACAGGGTCTGGAGCAATCAGCCCCAGCATTTT	CASSLYRVWSNQPQHF
.	TRBD2	TRBV19	TRBJ2-1	15	TGTGCCAGTAGGGGAGCGGGGAGTACTTACAATGAGCAGTTCTTC	CASRGAGSTYNEQFF
.	TRBD2	TRBV5-1	TRBJ2-1	15	TGCGCCAGCAGTCTAGCGGGGCACTCCTACAATGAGCAGTTCTTC	CASSLAGHSYNEQFF
.	.	TRBV18	TRBJ2-5	14	TGTGCCAGCTCACCACCGAGCCAGGGGGAGACCCAGTACTTC	CASSPPSQGETQYF
.	.	TRBV7-2	TRBJ1-2	14	TGTGCCAGCAGCGCCCGTGGACGGCCCTATGGCTACACCTTC	CASSARGRPYGYTF
.	.	TRBV9	TRBJ2-1	18	TGTGCCAGCAGCGTAAATAGGGGAAGGGGGGGCCTGGGCAATGAGCAGTTCTTC	CASSVNRGRGGLGNEQFF
.	.	TRBV10-3	TRBJ2-3	14	TGTGCCATCAGTGCCGGGCTCTCCACAGATACGCAGTATTTT	CAISAGLSTDTQYF
.	.	TRBV30	TRBJ2-5	12	TGTGCCTGGGGGACACTCCAAGAGACCCAGTACTTC	CAWGTLQETQYF
.	TRBD1	TRBV9	TRBJ1-5	16	TGTGCCAGCAGCGGGGGGACAGGGGGCGTCAATCAGCCCCAGCATTTT	CASSGGTGGVNQPQHF
.	TRBD2	TRBV3-1/TRBV3-2	TRBJ2-3	19	TGTGCCAGCATCGGGGGGTGTACCCAGGGCAGTCGAGACACAGATACGCAGTATTTT	CASIGGCTQGSRDTDTQYF
.	TRBD1	TRBV6-5	TRBJ1-5	15	TGTGCCACAGGACAGGGGACGGGGAGCAATCAGCCCCAGCATTTT	CATGQGTGSNQPQHF
.	.	TRBV28	TRBJ2-3	12	TGTGCCAGCATCTCAGGGGTGGATACGCAGTATTTT	CASISGVDTQYF
.	.	TRBV4-1	TRBJ1-2	14	TGCGCCAGCAGCCAATCAATCCAGGGAACTGGCTACACCTTC	CASSQSIQGTGYTF
few	.	TRBV28	TRBJ2-4	12	TGTGCCAGCCAAAAGCAGTTCAAATCTCAGTACTTC	CASQKQFKSQYF
once	.	TRBV5-1	TRBJ2-2	14	TGCGCCAGTATGGGACACCCGAACACCGGGGAGCTGTTTTTT	CASMGHPNTGELFF